The 26 T cell receptor beta chains below all came from one sample that was sequenced in a study of T cells in tuberculosis. Time point described: new active TB diagnosis, blood taken before or within 7 days of starting treatment. Clones were sequenced by immunoSEQ multiplex PCR, and TCRdb holds only the in-frame ones, with some missing. The sample has about 33,000 clones, about 90% seen once. The sample here was PBMCs, taken at tuberculosis diagnosis. Source of these receptors: an adult with tuberculosis.

This sequence joins TRBV19 and TRBJ1-2; D might be TRBD1 (6 bases). V was trimmed by 1 base and J by 9 bases, leaving 9 bases between them. Germline CDR1 is LNHDA and CDR2 is SQIVND (reference sequence). The CDR3 totals 12 residues. The DNA for the CDR3 is TGTGCCAGTAGTATAGGTGGGACAAGCTACACCTTC. Translated, it gives CASSIGGTSYTF.

The count of this clone is one. This chain uses TRBV10-3 with TRBJ2-1, with TRBD2 matching 14 bases. The junction had 5 bases not matched to a gene; V was cut back by 5 bases and J by 8 bases. The CDR3 has 15 amino acids. CDR1 is ENHRY, CDR2 SYGVKD, per germline. The CDR3: CAISPGLAGEHEQFF. The CDR3 nucleotides read TGTGCCATCAGTCCGGGACTAGCGGGAGAACATGAGCAGTTCTTC.

The gene calls are TRBV9 and TRBJ2-7; 7 nucleotides line up with TRBD1. The V gene end was trimmed by 4 bases and the J gene end by 4 bases; junction bases not matched to a gene: 11. The germline CDR1 and CDR2 sequences are SGDLS and YYNGEE. The CDR3 loop spans 15 amino acids. The CDR3 DNA reads TGTGCCAGCAGCCCCCTAGGGGGCAGAAGTTACGAGCAGTACTTC. Protein: CASSPLGGRSYEQYF.

This chain uses TRBV28 with TRBJ1-1; D not resolved. The germline V and J ends were trimmed by 1 base and 1 base, with 16 bases remaining between them. Per the germline V gene, CDR1 is MDHEN and CDR2 is SYDVKM. CDR3 length: 17 amino acids. CDR3 sequence reads: CASSLSSSGETNTEAFF. CDR3 coding DNA: TGTGCCAGCAGTTTATCTTCAAGCGGGGAGACGAACACTGAAGCTTTCTTT.

The gene calls are TRBV4-1 and TRBJ2-3; 7 bases are shared with TRBD2. J lost 1 base, V lost 3 bases, and 7 bases had no gene match. Germline V gene lookup returns CDR1 MGHRA and CDR2 YSYEKL. The CDR3 runs to 16 residues. As DNA, the CDR3 is TGCGCCAGCAGCCAGACTCTAGCGGACGGCACAGATACGCAGTATTTT. Amino acid sequence: CASSQTLADGTDTQYF.

The chain recombines TRBV27 with TRBJ2-2; perhaps TRBD1 as D (6 bases). Trimming left V 2 bases short and J 5 bases short, with 12 bases between. Per germline, CDR1 MNHEY and CDR2 SMNVEV (reference sequence). The CDR3 totals 15 residues. The CDR3 DNA is TGTGCCAGCAGTTTAATGGGGGCGGAAACCGGGGAGCTGTTTTTT. This sequence encodes CASSLMGAETGELFF.

This clone was detected only a few times. The V and J genes are TRBV6-1 and TRBJ1-6; 7 bases agree with TRBD1. The V gene end was trimmed by 3 bases and the J gene end by 7 bases; junction bases not matched to a gene: 9. The length of the CDR3 is 16 residues. From germline, CDR1 is MNHNS and CDR2 SASEGT. The CDR3 loop is CASSERWGTANSPLHF. CDR3 nucleotides: TGTGCCAGCAGTGAGAGGTGGGGGACAGCAAATTCACCCCTCCACTTT.

On this clone itself: One junction end does not reproduce the germline sequence, and a read error may be involved. The chain has TRBV29-1 and TRBJ2-7, with 12 bases lining up with TRBD1. CDR3 length equals 13 residues. Germline values: CDR1 SQVTM, CDR2 ANQGSEA. The CDR3 nucleotides read TGCAGCGTAGAAGGGACAGGGGGCGACGAGCAGTACTTC. Its protein is CSVEGTGGDEQYF.

The V and J genes are TRBV7-8 and TRBJ1-5; 7 bases align to TRBD1. The CDR3 has 15 residues. The germline V gene encodes CDR1 SGHVS and CDR2 FQNEAQ. V was pared by 5 bases and J by 4 bases, with 8 bases of the junction left unmatched. The CDR3 region has the DNA TGTGCCAGCAGCCCGTCGGGACAGTCTAATCAGCCCCAGCATTTT. Protein: CASSPSGQSNQPQHF.

The chain recombines TRBV7-2 with TRBJ1-5, with TRBD1 matching over 9 bases. Germline-derived CDR1 and CDR2 are SGHTA and FQGNSA. V trimming: 5 bases; J trimming: 2 bases; junction bases outside the gene matches: 10. The CDR3 is made up of 17 amino acids. This CDR3 reads CASSLGTGRIGNQPQHF. The CDR3 DNA follows: TGTGCCAGCAGCCTAGGGACAGGGAGAATCGGCAATCAGCCCCAGCATTTT. The full variable domain, completed using reference TRBV7-2 and TRBJ1-5, is GAGVSQSPSNKVTEKGKDVELRCDPISGHTALYWYRQSLGQGLEFLIYFQGNSAPDKSGLPSDRFSAERTGGSVSTLTIQRTQQEDSAVYLCASSLGTGRIGNQPQHFGDGTRLSIL.

The V gene is TRBV2, the J gene TRBJ1-1; 7 bases fit TRBD1. The CDR3 sequence is 14 residues long. Unmatched junction bases numbered 13, after V lost 4 bases and J lost 11 bases. Looked up from germline, CDR1 is SNHLY and CDR2 is FYNNEI. This chain's CDR3 is CASSADREDIAAFF. In DNA, the CDR3 is TGTGCCAGCAGTGCCGACAGGGAAGATATCGCGGCTTTCTTT.

This chain joins TRBV4-1 and TRBJ1-4; D may be TRBD1 (5 bases). CDR3 length equals 15 residues. Germline lookup yields CDR1 MGHRA and CDR2 YSYEKL. The germline V and J ends were trimmed by 0 bases and 7 bases, with 12 bases remaining between them. The CDR3 DNA sequence: TGCGCCAGCAGCCAAGAGGGACTAACCCCTGAAAAACTGTTTTTT. Residues: CASSQEGLTPEKLFF.

J is TRBJ2-1 and V is TRBV19; D is perhaps TRBD1 (5 bases). The CDR3 spans 13 residues. The V end was cut by 6 bases, the J end by 9 bases, with 15 bases between. Germline V gene data show CDR1 as LNHDA and CDR2 as SQIVND (reference sequence). For the CDR3, the DNA is TGTGCCAGTAGGGCACCCCCAGGGCGTGAGCAGTTCTTC. Translation gives CASRAPPGREQFF.

V usage is TRBV5-4 and J usage is TRBJ2-5, with 9 bases that match TRBD1. Germline V gene lookup returns CDR1 SGHNT and CDR2 YYREEE (reference sequence). The CDR3 extends over 14 amino acids. Unmatched junction bases numbered 7, after V lost 5 bases and J lost 5 bases. In nucleotides, the CDR3 is TGTGCCAGCAGGCCGACAGGGGGAACGGAGACCCAGTACTTC. As protein: CASRPTGGTETQYF.

This sequence joins TRBV10-3 and TRBJ2-1; 11 positions match TRBD2. Germline V gene data show CDR1 as ENHRY and CDR2 as SYGVKD. With 1 base clipped from V and 7 bases from J, the junction kept 9 bases outside the gene matches. The CDR3 length is 17 residues. CDR3 protein: CAISEWLAGGIGNEQFF. The CDR3 region has the DNA TGTGCCATCAGTGAGTGGCTAGCGGGAGGTATCGGGAATGAGCAGTTCTTC.

This clone was observed a handful of times. This chain links TRBV10-2 with TRBJ2-7; weak D call: TRBD1 (5 bases). Germline assignment: CDR1 WSHSY and CDR2 SAAADI. V was clipped by 3 bases and J by 3 bases, with 15 bases between them. CDR3 size: 15 residues. The CDR3 is CASSDSQGRNYEQYF. CDR3 bases: TGCGCCAGCAGTGATAGCCAGGGAAGAAACTACGAGCAGTACTTC.

The genes are TRBV4-1 and TRBJ2-7, with TRBD2 identical over 11 bases. CDR1 MGHRA and CDR2 YSYEKL come from the germline V gene. V trimming: 1 base; J trimming: 2 bases; junction bases outside the gene matches: 13. The CDR3 is 19 amino acids. The CDR3 bases are TGCGCCAGCAGCCAAGGTCCAGGACGACTAGCGGGGCAAACCTACGAGCAGTACTTC. Its translation: CASSQGPGRLAGQTYEQYF.

The V gene is TRBV19, the J gene TRBJ2-7, with 11 bases aligning to TRBD2. The V gene's germline CDR1 is LNHDA and CDR2 SQIVND (reference sequence). V lost 6 bases and J lost 3; bases outside the gene matches: 1. The CDR3 spans 13 residues. The CDR3 spells CASSGTSGYEQYF. In nucleotides, the CDR3 is TGTGCCAGTAGCGGGACTAGCGGCTACGAGCAGTACTTC.

The chain combines TRBV11-2 with TRBJ1-2; no definite D call. The germline V gene has CDR1 SGHAT and CDR2 FQNNGV. The CDR3 runs to 16 residues. Trimming took 5 bases from V and 1 from J, leaving 17 bases between them. The CDR3 here is CASSPLRGYNNYGYTF. The CDR3 DNA sequence: TGTGCCAGCAGCCCCCTACGAGGGTACAATAACTATGGCTACACCTTC. The full variable domain, its missing parts supplied by reference TRBV11-2 and TRBJ1-2, is EAGVAQSPRYKIIEKRQSVAFWCNPISGHATLYWYQQILGQGPKLLIQFQNNGVVDDSQLPKDRFSAERLKGVDSTLKIQPAKLEDSAVYLCASSPLRGYNNYGYTFGSGTRLTVV.

V usage is TRBV6-5 and J usage is TRBJ2-3; D uncertain. The CDR3 spans 14 residues. Germline V lookup: CDR1 MNHEY, CDR2 SVGAGI. V was trimmed by 5 bases and J by 6 bases, leaving 15 bases between them. This chain's CDR3 is CASSILTPHDTQYF. As DNA, the CDR3 is TGTGCCAGCAGTATACTAACCCCGCACGATACGCAGTATTTT.

This clone appeared a few times. The chain recombines TRBV6-5 with TRBJ2-7, with D perhaps matching TRBD2 (6 bases). The V gene's germline CDR1 is MNHEY and CDR2 SVGAGI. The ends were cut back, 6 bases at V and 5 bases at J, with 17 bases in the middle. The CDR3 runs 14 residues. The CDR3: CASSSLGGSHEQYF. The CDR3 coding sequence is TGTGCCAGCAGCTCCTTAGGAGGGAGTCACGAGCAGTACTTC.

The chain recombines TRBV19 with TRBJ2-1, with TRBD2 matching 7 bases. Germline V gene sequence: CDR1 LNHDA, CDR2 SQIVND (reference sequence). The length of the CDR3 is 16 residues. J gave up 8 bases and V 1 base, and 11 bases lay outside the gene matches. The CDR3 region is CASSIGGGSIIYEQFF. The CDR3 nucleotides read TGTGCCAGTAGTATAGGGGGCGGGAGTATAATTTATGAGCAGTTCTTC.

This rearrangement joins TRBV7-2 to TRBJ2-7; TRBD1 aligns across 9 bases. Germline trimming cut 4 bases from V and 2 bases from J; bases unmatched to any gene: 3. This CDR3 has 14 amino acids. Germline V CDR1 and CDR2: SGHTA, FQGNSA. The DNA for the CDR3 is TGTGCCAGCAGCTCGACAGGGGGTCCCTACGAGCAGTACTTC. This translates into CASSSTGGPYEQYF.

The chain's CDR3 is CASRNREGNEQFF. As DNA, the CDR3 is TGTGCCAGTAGAAACAGGGAAGGCAATGAGCAGTTCTTC. The chain is built from TRBV19 and TRBJ2-1; a possible D gene is TRBD1 (6 bases). Between the trimmed V and J ends, which lost 6 bases and 6 bases, there was a span of 12 bases. Germline V gene data show CDR1 as LNHDA and CDR2 as SQIVND (reference sequence). The CDR3 is made up of 13 amino acids. Full variable domain (rest looked up from reference TRBV19 and TRBJ2-1): DGGITQSPKYLFRKEGQNVTLSCEQNLNHDAMYWYRQDPGQGLRLIYYSQIVNDFQKGDIAEGYSVSREKKESFPLTVTSAQKNPTAFYLCASRNREGNEQFFGPGTRLTVL.

The chain has TRBV9 and TRBJ1-4; the D is unclear. Germline CDR1 reads SGDLS; CDR2 reads YYNGEE. The CDR3 spans 15 residues. With 0 bases removed from V and 7 bases from J, the gap between germline ends came to 13 bases. CDR3 coding DNA: TGTGCCAGCAGCGTAGGATCGGGGTGGGGTGAAAAACTGTTTTTT. Encoded protein: CASSVGSGWGEKLFF.

The rearrangement uses TRBV7-9 and TRBJ2-6; maybe TRBD2 (5 bases). The length of the CDR3 is 17 residues. Germline V gene sequence: CDR1 SEHNR, CDR2 FQNEAQ (reference sequence). V lost 2 bases, J lost 0 bases, and 11 bases lay in between. CDR3 bases: TGTGCCAGCAGCTTACCGGGATGGGGCTCTGGGGCCAACGTCCTGACTTTC. This gives the protein CASSLPGWGSGANVLTF.